These 6 T cell receptor beta chains share one sample of origin, sequenced in a study of cytomegalovirus exposure and HLA in healthy donors. The study ran its PCR with 60 Vbeta and 13 Jbeta primers. Sequencing was performed with immunoSEQ multiplex PCR; in TCRdb, only in-frame clones are kept and a portion is missing. This sample has more than 95,000 clones, with 50% to 70% found just once. The sample taken for sequencing was PBMCs. The receptors here all came from a woman between 40 and 55 years old in good health and CMV-seropositive.

The chain carries TRBV4-1 and TRBJ2-7; the match to TRBD2 covers 9 bases. The V gene's germline CDR1 is MGHRA and CDR2 YSYEKL. This CDR3 has 17 residues. After removal of 5 bases from V and 0 bases from J, the junction contained 11 bases not matched to a gene. CDR3: CASSTQLAGVRSYEQYF. In nucleotides, the CDR3 is TGCGCCAGCAGCACCCAGTTAGCGGGAGTTCGCTCCTACGAGCAGTACTTC.

A few counts support this clone. The chain joins TRBV6-1 to TRBJ2-7; D ambiguous. V gave up 2 bases and J gave up 4 bases, with 15 bases separating them. CDR3 length: 15 residues. Germline CDR1 and CDR2: MNHNS and SASEGT. The CDR3 DNA is TGTGCCAGCAGTGAATTCTCACAGCCCTCTTACGAGCAGTACTTC. Its protein is CASSEFSQPSYEQYF.

The sample holds a few counts of this clone. The chain carries TRBV7-3 and TRBJ2-5, with 9 bases that match TRBD2. The CDR3 has 16 amino acids. The germline gives CDR1 SGHTA, CDR2 FQGTGA. V lost 5 bases to trimming and J lost 4 bases; unmatched junction nucleotides: 11. The CDR3 here is CASSAQKREDGETQYF. The CDR3 bases are TGTGCCAGCAGCGCTCAAAAGCGGGAGGATGGAGAGACCCAGTACTTC. Based on the CDR3 plus reference TRBV7-3 and TRBJ2-5, the full variable domain is GAGVSQTPSNKVTEKGKYVELRCDPISGHTALYWYRQSLGQGPEFLIYFQGTGAADDSGLPNDRFFAVRPEGSVSTLKIQRTERGDSAVYLCASSAQKREDGETQYFGPGTRLLVL.

In its sample, this clone was seen a few times. V is TRBV27 and J is TRBJ2-1; a weak D match, TRBD2 (6 bases). The CDR3 contains 17 residues. Trimming took off 0 bases at V and 0 bases at J, with 12 bases between the two ends. Germline V gene data show CDR1 as MNHEY and CDR2 as SMNVEV (reference sequence). The CDR3 loop is CASSLSSGLSSYNEQFF. CDR3 DNA sequence: TGTGCCAGCAGTTTATCTAGCGGCTTAAGCTCCTACAATGAGCAGTTCTTC.

This clone was observed a handful of times. This sequence joins TRBV7-6 and TRBJ2-7; 13 nucleotides align to TRBD2. The CDR3 consists of 15 residues. In germline, CDR1 is SGHVS, CDR2 FNYEAQ. V gave up 6 bases and J gave up 3 bases; unmatched junction bases: 5. The CDR3 loop is CASSSGLAGDYEQYF. The CDR3 bases are TGTGCCAGCAGTTCCGGACTAGCGGGAGACTACGAGCAGTACTTC.

The sample holds a few counts of this clone. CDR3 sequence (DNA): TGTGCCATCAGGGGACTAGCGGGAGCCGGGGAGCTGTTTTTT. The encoded protein is CAIRGLAGAGELFF. This chain connects TRBV10-3 to TRBJ2-2, with 14 bases that match TRBD2. CDR3 length: 14 residues. Germline V gives CDR1 ENHRY, CDR2 SYGVKD. V lost 6 bases to trimming and J lost 6 bases; unmatched junction nucleotides: 0.